This entry lists 10 T cell receptor beta chains sequenced from one sample in a study of T cells in Graves' hyperthyroidism and ophthalmopathy. TCR beta CDR3 regions were amplified from RNA. With the HTBI primer set, the TCR CDR3 went through a first round of RT-PCR. Each CDR3 protein is one row after TCRdb ran MiXCR on the multiplex PCR reads. The sample contains approximately 220,000 distinct CDR3 sequences, about 17% of which appear only once. Specimen: blood. Receptor source: a man aged 35-49 years with Graves' hyperthyroidism.

This clonotype was observed many times. The chain combines TRBV7-2 with TRBJ2-7, with 11 bases matching TRBD2. The V segment lost 1 base and the J segment 4 bases; nucleotides outside the gene matches: 6. The V gene's germline CDR1 is SGHTA and CDR2 FQGNSA. This CDR3 is 16 amino acids long. The chain's CDR3 is CASSLVGLAGGYEQYF. The DNA for the CDR3 is TGTGCCAGCAGCTTAGTCGGGCTAGCGGGGGGATACGAGCAGTACTTC.

V usage is TRBV11-2 and J usage is TRBJ2-5; D is ambiguous. The CDR3 loop spans 16 amino acids. The germline V and J ends were trimmed by 5 bases and 1 base, with 17 bases remaining between them. Germline CDR1 and CDR2: SGHAT and FQNNGV. The CDR3: CASSPLGRTSQETQYF. DNA for the CDR3: TGTGCCAGCAGCCCCCTCGGACGGACCAGCCAAGAGACCCAGTACTTC.

This clonotype came up many times. This chain joins TRBV3-1 and TRBJ1-1, with D possibly being TRBD1 (5 bases). V was trimmed by 1 base and J by 8 bases, leaving 17 bases between them. CDR3 length: 15 amino acids. Germline lookup yields CDR1 LGHDT and CDR2 YNNKEL (reference sequence). The CDR3 protein is CASSQGQLSTVEAFF. The CDR3 DNA is TGTGCCAGCAGCCAAGGGCAGTTGTCGACAGTAGAAGCTTTCTTT.

The chain combines TRBV5-4 with TRBJ2-7; possible D gene TRBD2, 6 bases. The CDR3 totals 12 residues. The germline V gene encodes CDR1 SGHNT and CDR2 YYREEE (reference sequence). The V end lost 4 bases, the J end lost 6 bases, and 11 bases lay between the germline ends. The CDR3 here is CASSRDGGEQYF. CDR3 bases: TGTGCCAGCAGCCGGGACGGGGGCGAGCAGTACTTC.

The rearrangement uses TRBV24-1 and TRBJ2-7, with 8 nucleotides matching TRBD2. V lost 5 bases to trimming and J lost 7 bases; unmatched junction nucleotides: 12. The CDR3 contains 15 residues. CDR1 is KGHDR and CDR2 is SFDVKD in the germline V gene. The CDR3 here is CATSASSGGSVEQYF. CDR3 nucleotide sequence: TGTGCCACCAGTGCATCTTCGGGAGGGTCGGTAGAGCAGTACTTC.

A few counts support this clonotype. This chain joins TRBV12-3 or TRBV12-4 and TRBJ1-3; D is ambiguous. The V end lost 6 bases, the J end lost 0 bases, and 3 bases lay between the germline ends. This CDR3 spans 12 amino acids. This chain's CDR3 is CASRDSGNTIYF. CDR3 DNA sequence: TGTGCCAGCAGGGACTCTGGAAACACCATATATTTT.

This clonotype has ten or more counts. This rearrangement joins TRBV7-8 to TRBJ1-5; D possibly corresponds to TRBD1 (6 bases). The V and J ends lost 1 base and 4 bases respectively, with 11 bases between them. CDR1 and CDR2 from the germline V gene are SGHVS and FQNEAQ. This CDR3 is built from 15 residues. CDR3 sequence reads: CASSLEGVGNQPQHF. The DNA for the CDR3 is TGTGCCAGCAGCTTAGAGGGGGTAGGGAATCAGCCCCAGCATTTT.

The chain employs TRBV30 and TRBJ1-5, with 7 bases that match TRBD1. This CDR3 spans 13 amino acids. CDR1 GTSNPN and CDR2 SVGIG come from the germline V gene (reference sequence). With V trimmed by 0 bases and J by 7 bases, 3 bases remained unmatched. The CDR3 DNA reads TGTGCCTGGAGTGTACAGGGGATCCAGCCCCAGCATTTT. Translated: CAWSVQGIQPQHF.

The chain is built from TRBV7-3 and TRBJ2-4, with 14 nucleotides matching TRBD2. Germline CDR1 is SGHTA and CDR2 is FQGTGA. The CDR3 loop spans 16 amino acids. The trim removed 5 bases at V and 5 bases at J, leaving 5 bases unmatched. The CDR3 DNA is TGTGCCAGCAGCCGACTAGCGGGGGGGCATGAAAACATTCAGTACTTC. Its translation: CASSRLAGGHENIQYF.

The sample holds many counts of this clonotype. The chain carries TRBV18 and TRBJ2-3; D is perhaps TRBD1 (5 bases). CDR3 length equals 14 residues. Between the trimmed V and J ends, which lost 0 bases and 4 bases, there was a span of 8 bases. Germline lookup yields CDR1 KGHSH and CDR2 LQKENI. CDR3 coding DNA: TGTGCCAGCTCACCACCGAGCAGGGCAGATACGCAGTATTTT. Translated: CASSPPSRADTQYF.